A single sample gave rise to the 26 T cell receptor beta chains below, sequenced in a study of spatial heterogeneity in lung cancer. Time point given: sample taken at primary tumor resection. General observations from the study: Mutation counts in tumors were tracked by counts of expanded intratumoral alpha and beta TCRs.

These receptors are not linked to any known antigen. TCRdb independently ran MiXCR on the 5' RACE reads; one entry per CDR3 protein. Of more than 6,500 distinct CDR3 sequences listed, around 13% are singletons. The sequenced sample was lung tumor tissue, obtained at surgery. The receptors stem from a male donor with early-stage non-small cell lung cancer.

At least ten counts were recorded for this clonotype. Because the library targeted alpha chains, this beta chain is an off-target read whose size means little. The rearrangement uses TRBV27 and TRBJ2-5; possible D gene TRBD2, 6 bases. CDR3 length: 14 amino acids. V lost 6 bases to trimming and J lost 5 bases, with 16 bases between them. Per germline, CDR1 MNHEY and CDR2 SMNVEV (reference sequence). The CDR3 spells CASSPGSGGETQYF. The CDR3 nucleotides read TGTGCCAGCAGCCCCGGGAGCGGTGGGGAGACCCAGTACTTC.

This clonotype was counted ten times or more. Since the library was made to target alpha chains, this beta chain is a stray read and its abundance is not meaningful. This rearrangement joins TRBV27 to TRBJ2-7; 8 nucleotides align to TRBD1. Germline V CDR1 and CDR2: MNHEY, SMNVEV (reference sequence). The CDR3 extends over 17 amino acids. V trimming: 0 bases; J trimming: 3 bases; junction bases outside the gene matches: 10. Here the CDR3 reads CASSLSPRDRTFYEQYF. The CDR3 bases are TGTGCCAGCAGTTTATCGCCCCGGGACAGGACCTTCTACGAGCAGTACTTC.

The sample holds many counts of this clonotype. This beta chain is a stray read from a library made for alpha chains; its abundance is not meaningful. The chain uses TRBV5-1 and TRBJ2-7; TRBD1 aligns across 7 bases. Per germline, CDR1 SGHRS and CDR2 YFSETQ. The CDR3 runs 12 residues. V gave up 4 bases and J gave up 3 bases; unmatched junction bases: 1. CDR3 in amino acids: CASSRDSYEQYF. CDR3 nucleotide sequence: TGCGCCAGCAGCCGGGACAGCTACGAGCAGTACTTC.

This clonotype was counted many times. Found in a library prepared for alpha chains, this beta chain is an off-target read, and its abundance has little meaning. The chain has TRBV20-1 and TRBJ1-1, with a possible D match to TRBD1 (5 bases). CDR1 is DFQATT and CDR2 is SNEGSKA in the germline V gene (reference sequence). V was clipped by 3 bases and J by 6 bases, with 11 bases between them. This CDR3 region has 12 residues. The CDR3 loop reads CSASGAGAEAFF. The CDR3, as DNA: TGCAGTGCTAGCGGGGCTGGCGCTGAAGCTTTCTTT.

This clonotype showed up many times. This beta chain slipped into a library made for alpha chains as a stray read, so its size is not meaningful. The chain recombines TRBV18 with TRBJ2-1, with D perhaps matching TRBD1 (5 bases). Per the germline V gene, CDR1 is KGHSH and CDR2 is LQKENI. V lost 6 bases to trimming and J lost 3 bases, with 12 bases between them. The CDR3 is 14 residues long. The CDR3 here is CASSPEDNYNEQFF. As DNA, the CDR3 is TGTGCCAGCTCGCCCGAGGACAACTACAATGAGCAGTTCTTC. Full variable domain (outside the CDR3, taken from reference TRBV18 and TRBJ2-1): NAGVMQNPRHLVRRRGQEARLRCSPMKGHSHVYWYRQLPEEGLKFMVYLQKENIIDESGMPKERFSAEFPKEGPSILRIQQVVRGDSAAYFCASSPEDNYNEQFFGPGTRLTVL.

Within the sample, this clonotype is medium-sized. This beta chain is a stray read from a library made for alpha chains; its abundance is not meaningful. The chain combines TRBV5-4 with TRBJ2-2, with 8 bases that match TRBD2. This CDR3 is built from 14 residues. The germline V gene has CDR1 SGHNT and CDR2 YYREEE (reference sequence). The V segment lost 10 bases and the J segment 4 bases; nucleotides outside the gene matches: 9. This CDR3 reads CAGLLAGGTGELFF. Here the CDR3 DNA reads TGTGCCGGACTCCTAGCGGGTGGCACCGGGGAGCTGTTTTTT.

As for this clonotype: Little can be read into the size of this beta chain, an off-target read in a library designed for alpha chains. The V and J genes are TRBV20-1 and TRBJ2-3; D is ambiguous. The V end lost 2 bases, the J end lost 4 bases, and 7 bases lay between the germline ends. CDR1 DFQATT and CDR2 SNEGSKA come from the germline V gene (reference sequence). This CDR3 is built from 12 residues. The CDR3 loop is CSARRGADTQYF. DNA of the CDR3: TGCAGTGCTAGACGAGGAGCAGATACGCAGTATTTT.

In its sample, this clonotype was seen a few times. The library was prepared for alpha chains; this beta chain is a stray read, so its frequency means little. The chain has TRBV3-1 and TRBJ2-1; TRBD2 aligns across 11 bases. CDR1 is LGHDT, CDR2 YNNKEL, per germline (reference sequence). Trimming took 1 base from V and 3 from J; bases not matched to a gene: 8. The CDR3 totals 18 residues. CDR3 nucleotide sequence: TGTGCCAGCAGCCAAGTACTAAGGGGACTAGCGGTCTACAATGAGCAGTTCTTC. It translates to CASSQVLRGLAVYNEQFF.

This clonotype came up many times. As an off-target read in a library built for alpha chains, this beta chain has a frequency of little significance. The J gene is TRBJ2-4, the V gene TRBV2, with a possible D match to TRBD1 (6 bases). Trimming stripped 3 bases from V and 6 bases from J, with 9 bases between. This CDR3 comprises 13 residues. Germline lookup yields CDR1 SNHLY and CDR2 FYNNEI. The CDR3 reads CASSEGAGNIQYF. The CDR3 nucleotides are TGTGCCAGCAGTGAGGGGGCCGGAAACATTCAGTACTTC.

As for this clonotype: Within a library made for alpha chains, this beta chain is off target, and its count is uninformative. The chain employs TRBV20-1 and TRBJ2-3; 10 bases map to TRBD2. CDR3 size: 17 residues. Trimming at V came to 4 bases and at J to 1 base, leaving 11 bases not matched to a gene. Per the germline V gene, CDR1 is DFQATT and CDR2 is SNEGSKA (reference sequence). This CDR3 is CSAIPSGSLLGTDTQYF. The CDR3 bases are TGCAGTGCTATACCTAGCGGGAGCCTCCTTGGCACAGATACGCAGTATTTT.

This clonotype was counted a few times. This beta chain is off target for a library built for alpha chains, so its abundance means little. The V and J genes are TRBV3-1 and TRBJ2-6; the match to TRBD2 covers 8 bases. Germline CDR1 and CDR2: LGHDT and YNNKEL (reference sequence). V lost 0 bases to trimming and J lost 4 bases; unmatched junction nucleotides: 5. The CDR3 has 17 residues. In nucleotides, the CDR3 is TGTGCCAGCAGCCAAGAAGCGGGGGCGAGAGGGGCCAACGTCCTGACTTTC. Encoded protein: CASSQEAGARGANVLTF. The full variable domain, rest sourced from reference TRBV3-1 and TRBJ2-6, is DTAVSQTPKYLVTQMGNDKSIKCEQNLGHDTMYWYKQDSKKFLKIMFSYNNKELIINETVPNRFSPKSPDKAHLNLHINSLELGDSAVYFCASSQEAGARGANVLTFGAGSRLTVL.

By share of the sample, this clonotype is medium-sized. A library made for alpha chains picked up this beta chain off target, so its size means little. The chain links TRBV6-5 to TRBJ2-1; D is possibly TRBD1 (6 bases). V was pared by 2 bases and J by 9 bases, with 11 bases between. Per the germline V gene, CDR1 is MNHEY and CDR2 is SVGAGI. The CDR3 runs 13 residues. The CDR3 sequence: CASSYGGLGEQFF. The CDR3 DNA sequence: TGTGCCAGCAGTTACGGGGGCCTGGGTGAGCAGTTCTTC.

Comment on this clonotype: Because the library targeted alpha chains, this beta chain is an off-target read whose size means little. The gene calls are TRBV9 and TRBJ2-7; D perhaps matches TRBD2 (6 bases). Germline CDR1 SGDLS, CDR2 YYNGEE. Trimming took 3 bases from V and 5 from J, leaving 15 bases between them. The CDR3 sequence is 14 residues long. CDR3 coding DNA: TGTGCCAGCAGCGCTAGCGCCCGACCCCACGAGCAGTACTTC. Its protein product is CASSASARPHEQYF.

By share, this clonotype ranks as medium-sized. This beta chain is a stray read from a library made for alpha chains; its abundance is not meaningful. V gene TRBV6-1 combines with J gene TRBJ1-2; D possibly corresponds to TRBD1 (5 bases). Trimming cost V 0 bases and J 9 bases, with 17 bases left between them. Germline-derived CDR1 and CDR2 are MNHNS and SASEGT. This CDR3 has 15 residues. CDR3: CASSEALGDFRSYTF. CDR3 nucleotide sequence: TGTGCCAGCAGTGAAGCGCTAGGGGACTTTCGGAGCTACACCTTC.

This clonotype was found many times. This beta chain represents an off-target read in a library built for alpha chains; its size is of limited meaning. The chain recombines TRBV6-1 with TRBJ2-5; no reliable D call. Germline V gene sequence: CDR1 MNHNS, CDR2 SASEGT. With 4 bases removed from V and 2 bases from J, the gap between germline ends came to 11 bases. There are 14 residues in the CDR3. In nucleotides, the CDR3 is TGTGCCAGCAGTGGAAGCAGGATACAAGAGACCCAGTACTTC. This codes for CASSGSRIQETQYF.

The table lists this clonotype with many counts. This beta chain slipped into a library made for alpha chains as a stray read, so its size is not meaningful. J is TRBJ2-3 and V is TRBV5-1; D gene ambiguous. V was shortened by 0 bases and J by 4 bases, with 9 bases between the two germline ends. Looked up from germline, CDR1 is SGHRS and CDR2 is YFSETQ. This CDR3 has 14 amino acids. The chain's CDR3 is CASSLDTRADTQYF. The CDR3 nucleotides read TGCGCCAGCAGCTTGGATACCCGCGCAGATACGCAGTATTTT. The full variable domain, its missing parts supplied by reference TRBV5-1 and TRBJ2-3, is KAGVTQTPRYLIKTRGQQVTLSCSPISGHRSVSWYQQTPGQGLQFLFEYFSETQRNKGNFPGRFSGRQFSNSRSEMNVSTLELGDSALYLCASSLDTRADTQYFGPGTRLTVL.

This clonotype was counted at least ten times. This beta chain is off target for a library built for alpha chains, so its abundance means little. This chain uses TRBV5-1 with TRBJ1-1, with D unclear. The CDR3 is 14 amino acids. CDR1 is SGHRS, CDR2 YFSETQ, per germline. V shed 0 bases and J shed 1 base, with 7 bases lying between them. CDR3 sequence (DNA): TGCGCCAGCAGCTTGGAGCCGTCGAACACTGAAGCTTTCTTT. Translating gives CASSLEPSNTEAFF. Combining the CDR3 with reference TRBV5-1 and TRBJ1-1 gives the whole variable domain KAGVTQTPRYLIKTRGQQVTLSCSPISGHRSVSWYQQTPGQGLQFLFEYFSETQRNKGNFPGRFSGRQFSNSRSEMNVSTLELGDSALYLCASSLEPSNTEAFFGQGTRLTVV.

Note on this clonotype: Because the library targeted alpha chains, this beta chain is an off-target read whose size means little. CDR3 nucleotides: TGTGCCAGCAGCTTGAATTTAGATACGCAGTATTTT. Translation gives CASSLNLDTQYF. The chain is built from TRBV5-4 and TRBJ2-3; unclear D gene. Per the germline V gene, CDR1 is SGHNT and CDR2 is YYREEE (reference sequence). Trimming took off 1 base at V and 5 bases at J, with 5 bases between the two ends. CDR3 length: 12 residues. The whole variable domain, filled in from reference TRBV5-4 and TRBJ2-3, reads ETGVTQSPTHLIKTRGQQVTLRCSSQSGHNTVSWYQQALGQGPQFIFQYYREEENGRGNFPPRFSGLQFPNYSSELNVNALELDDSALYLCASSLNLDTQYFGPGTRLTVL.

This clonotype has ten or more counts. The library was prepared for alpha chains; this beta chain is a stray read, so its frequency means little. The CDR3 DNA sequence: TGTGCCACCAACAGGGCCTCTGGGGCCAACGTCCTGACTTTC. Protein product: CATNRASGANVLTF. This chain links TRBV10-3 with TRBJ2-6, with a tentative D call TRBD1 (6 bases). The CDR3 covers 14 residues. Germline values: CDR1 ENHRY, CDR2 SYGVKD. Between the trimmed V and J ends, which lost 10 bases and 0 bases, there was a span of 10 bases.

Comment on this clonotype: A library prepared for alpha chains yielded this beta chain as an off-target read; its size is of little meaning. This chain joins TRBV20-1 and TRBJ2-7; 8 nucleotides line up with TRBD2. Germline V lookup: CDR1 DFQATT, CDR2 SNEGSKA (reference sequence). Trimming at V came to 1 base and at J to 4 bases, leaving 12 bases not matched to a gene. There are 16 residues in the CDR3. In nucleotides, the CDR3 is TGCAGTGCTAGAGCGGGTGACGCGGGAGGCCTATACGAGCAGTACTTC. Its protein product is CSARAGDAGGLYEQYF.

Comment on this clonotype: A library prepared for alpha chains yielded this beta chain as an off-target read; its size is of little meaning. The chain joins TRBV10-2 to TRBJ2-7; 7 bases are a match to TRBD2. V lost 6 bases, J lost 5 bases, and 1 base stayed unmatched. The CDR3 has 11 amino acids. The germline V gene encodes CDR1 WSHSY and CDR2 SAAADI. For the CDR3, the DNA is TGCGCCAGCAGCCTAGCGGACGAGCAGTACTTC. Translation gives CASSLADEQYF.

By share, this clonotype counts as medium-sized. This beta chain is a stray read from a library made for alpha chains; its abundance is not meaningful. The chain combines TRBV6-1 with TRBJ2-7; a weak D match, TRBD2 (6 bases). Germline loops: CDR1 MNHNS, CDR2 SASEGT. This CDR3 spans 12 amino acids. Trimming took 6 bases from V and 7 from J, leaving 13 bases between them. DNA for the CDR3: TGTGCCAGCAGGGACGGGGCGGGAGAGCAGTACTTC. Its protein is CASRDGAGEQYF.

This clonotype was recorded many times. This beta chain slipped into a library made for alpha chains as a stray read, so its size is not meaningful. The V and J genes are TRBV9 and TRBJ2-7; perhaps TRBD2 as D (6 bases). Germline-derived CDR1 and CDR2 are SGDLS and YYNGEE. This CDR3 spans 13 amino acids. Deletions cut 1 base from V and 12 bases from J, with 17 bases between. CDR3 in DNA: TGTGCCAGCAGCGTAACTTCTACGGGGGAACGGTACTTC. Encoded protein: CASSVTSTGERYF.

Note on this clonotype: The size of this beta chain means little, since it is a stray read in a library made for alpha chains. V and J are TRBV27 and TRBJ2-7; D is perhaps TRBD1 (5 bases). The CDR3 is made up of 15 amino acids. Looked up from germline, CDR1 is MNHEY and CDR2 is SMNVEV (reference sequence). With 0 bases removed from V and 7 bases from J, the gap between germline ends came to 16 bases. The CDR3: CASSLSLKGYGEQYF. CDR3 DNA sequence: TGTGCCAGCAGTTTATCCCTGAAGGGGTATGGGGAGCAGTACTTC.

This clonotype is termed medium-sized. Little can be read into the size of this beta chain, an off-target read in a library designed for alpha chains. In nucleotides, the CDR3 is TGCAGTGCTAGGCCTCTCGGCGGGAGGGCCCTTACCTTCTACAATGAGCAGTTCTTC. It yields the protein CSARPLGGRALTFYNEQFF. The V call is TRBV20-1, the J call TRBJ2-1; 9 bases are a match to TRBD2. CDR3 length: 19 residues. Germline CDR1 DFQATT, CDR2 SNEGSKA (reference sequence). The V and J ends lost 3 bases and 3 bases, in that order; junction bases with no gene match: 18.

By sample share, this clonotype is medium-sized (0.01 to 0.1%). Since the library was made to target alpha chains, this beta chain is a stray read and its abundance is not meaningful. The rearrangement links TRBV5-1 to TRBJ2-7; tentatively, D is TRBD1 (5 bases). V lost 0 bases and J lost 2, with 9 bases in between. This CDR3 comprises 14 residues. CDR1 and CDR2 (germline): SGHRS, YFSETQ. CDR3 region: CASSLDRGPYEQYF. The CDR3 region has the DNA TGCGCCAGCAGCTTGGATAGGGGCCCCTACGAGCAGTACTTC.